Below are 2 T cell receptor beta chains sequenced from a single sample in a study of blood T cell repertoires in COVID-19. The table came from immunoSEQ multiplex PCR; TCRdb's copy has only in-frame clones and leaves some out. This sample has 200,000 to 250,000 clones; approximately 90% occur once, and the top ten carry around 0.84%. The sequencing sample was made of peripheral blood. The receptors here all came from a man in his sixties with COVID-19, enrolled during active disease.

The V call is TRBV12-3 or TRBV12-4, the J call TRBJ1-1, with 9 bases matching TRBD1. V was clipped by 6 bases and J by 7 bases; unmatched bases: 6. This CDR3 has 13 amino acids. CDR3 in DNA: TGTGCCAGCAGGAAACAGGGGGCGTATGAAGCTTTCTTT. Translated: CASRKQGAYEAFF.

This sequence joins TRBV9 and TRBJ2-2, with unresolved D. Between the trimmed V and J ends, which lost 6 bases and 5 bases, there was a span of 14 bases. The CDR3 loop spans 14 amino acids. Germline values: CDR1 SGDLS, CDR2 YYNGEE. The CDR3 sequence: CASTHQTDTGELFF. DNA of the CDR3: TGTGCCAGCACTCACCAAACTGATACCGGGGAGCTGTTTTTT.